This T cell receptor beta chain was retrieved from a study of blood T cell repertoires in COVID-19. Overall study context: Samples of COVID-19 (acute and convalescent) were obtained from the United States, Italy and Spain.

Repertoires were generated with immunoSEQ multiplex PCR, while TCRdb's copy carries only in-frame clones and drops some. This table holds 270,000 or so clones, 70% to 90% found once. Germline CDR1 is SQVTM and CDR2 is ANQGSEA. This CDR3 region has 14 residues. V lost 6 bases to trimming and J lost 8 bases; unmatched junction nucleotides: 14. Assignments of participants to cohorts depended upon their own reported clinical history. What was sequenced was PBMCs or T cells enriched from blood (not recorded which). The chain uses TRBV29-1 and TRBJ1-2; 8 bases match TRBD1. This receptor was taken from a woman aged 50 to 65 who had been exposed to COVID-19. In DNA form, the CDR3 reads TGCAGCGTCGATAGATGGCAGGGGGCAGGAGGCTACACCTTC. Encoded protein: CSVDRWQGAGGYTF.